This T cell receptor beta chain was captured by sequencing in a study of blood T cell repertoires in COVID-19 (TCRdb year 2020). For context, the study as a whole: Samples covering the acute and convalescent phases of COVID-19 were provided by collaborators in the United States, Italy and Spain. Samples were obtained from the ongoing ImmuneRACE study (first 160 participants) and from over a thousand subjects provided by 6 global collaborators. Subjects who had been exposed to COVID-19, were actively infected with it, or had recovered from it provided the deeply sampled blood TCRbeta repertoires that made up the dataset. The prospective study material was composed of cDNA or gDNA derived from T cells, B-cell-depleted T cells, or PBMCs. Where HLA class I and class II types were available, the types were taken from metadata supplied by the sample provider, not from assay-based typing. The repertoires were released in a freely available public database meant as a resource for research on the immune response to SARS-CoV-2. A de-identified subject ID, COVID-19 status, age in years and sex were almost always included in the sample metadata. Study-wide findings and limitations: The quantity of clinical and demographic metadata differed by source and by participant and was supplied without curation.

From cysteine to phenylalanine, the CDR3 is 13 amino acids long. The DNA shown is the 39-base CDR3, in frame from base 1. The germline V gene (reference sequence) sets CDR1 to GTSNPN and CDR2 to SVGIG. Trimming takes 4 bases off V and 12 bases off J; junction bases not matched to a gene: 9. TCRbeta CDR3 regions were amplified from genomic DNA by means of the immunoSEQ Assay, a bias-controlled multiplex PCR. The authors processed their data as follows. Within the assay, amplification of reference gene primers was used to estimate how many nucleated cells each sample contained. Sequence reads were collapsed and filtered to measure the absolute abundance of every unique TCRbeta CDR3 rearrangement. Productive Simpson clonality was computed per sample as the square root of Simpson's diversity index over productive rearrangements. This is the immuneACCESS table as TCRdb keeps it, with only in-frame sequences that have V and J called. A part of the clones is gone; compared with another copy, unresolved V genes explain less than half, and the rest is unexplained. Clone size and V and J calls were adopted from that table, with D and trimming inferred from the DNA. This sample gives 150,000 to 200,000 clones in total; approximately 86% of them show up just once. Approximately 3.5% of the sample comes from the top ten.

The collaborating institutions used their own protocols to collect whole blood in K2EDTA tubes. For TCRbeta analysis, collaborators shipped samples in one of three forms: frozen whole blood, isolated PBMCs, or DNA extracted from either of those sample types. As to this clone: Its cognate antigen has yet to be identified. Nothing much larger sits one base from this clone, and base qualities are not available.

This clonotype was sampled from a man aged 65-85 years with acute or convalescent COVID-19. Sequenced sample: peripheral blood. Recombination joined TRBV30 with TRBJ1-6; 7 central nucleotides agree with TRBD1. In nucleotide form, the sequence is TGTGCCTGGACCCCGGGACAGTTTCTACCCCTCCACTTT. Translated, it gives CAWTPGQFLPLHF.